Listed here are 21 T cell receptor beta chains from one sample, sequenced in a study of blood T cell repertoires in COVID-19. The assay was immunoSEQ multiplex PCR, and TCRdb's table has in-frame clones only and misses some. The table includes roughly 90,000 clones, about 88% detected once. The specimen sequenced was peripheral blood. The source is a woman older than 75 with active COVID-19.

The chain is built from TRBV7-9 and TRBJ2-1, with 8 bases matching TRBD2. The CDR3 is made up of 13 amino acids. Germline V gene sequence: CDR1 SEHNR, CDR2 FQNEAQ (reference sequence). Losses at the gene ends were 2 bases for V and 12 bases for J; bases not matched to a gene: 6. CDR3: CASSLPSTSAQFF. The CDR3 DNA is TGTGCCAGCAGCTTACCCTCGACTAGCGCGCAGTTCTTC.

The CDR3: CASSLYRVAPNEQFF. In DNA form, the CDR3 reads TGTGCCAGCAGCTTATATCGGGTAGCTCCGAATGAGCAGTTCTTC. This rearrangement joins TRBV7-3 to TRBJ2-1, with D unresolved. Trimming left V 2 bases short and J 7 bases short, with 15 bases between. Germline-derived CDR1 and CDR2 are SGHTA and FQGTGA. The CDR3 is 15 amino acids.

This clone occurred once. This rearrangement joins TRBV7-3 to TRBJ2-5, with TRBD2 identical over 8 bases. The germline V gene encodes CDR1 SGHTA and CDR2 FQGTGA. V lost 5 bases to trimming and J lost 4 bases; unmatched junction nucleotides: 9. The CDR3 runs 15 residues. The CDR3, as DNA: TGTGCCAGCAGCCCCGCCGGGAGGGAACGAGAGACCCAGTACTTC. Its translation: CASSPAGRERETQYF. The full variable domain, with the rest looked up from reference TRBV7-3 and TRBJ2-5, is GAGVSQTPSNKVTEKGKYVELRCDPISGHTALYWYRQSLGQGPEFLIYFQGTGAADDSGLPNDRFFAVRPEGSVSTLKIQRTERGDSAVYLCASSPAGRERETQYFGPGTRLLVL.

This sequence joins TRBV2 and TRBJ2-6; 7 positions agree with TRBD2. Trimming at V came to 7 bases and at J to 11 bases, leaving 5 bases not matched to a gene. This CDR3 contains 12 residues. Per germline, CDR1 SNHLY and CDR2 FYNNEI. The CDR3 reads CASTWGGYVLTF. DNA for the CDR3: TGTGCCAGCACCTGGGGGGGTTACGTCCTGACTTTC. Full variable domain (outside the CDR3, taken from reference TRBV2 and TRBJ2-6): EPEVTQTPSHQVTQMGQEVILRCVPISNHLYFYWYRQILGQKVEFLVSFYNNEISEKSEIFDDQFSVERPDGSNFTLKIRSTKLEDSAMYFCASTWGGYVLTFGAGSRLTVL.

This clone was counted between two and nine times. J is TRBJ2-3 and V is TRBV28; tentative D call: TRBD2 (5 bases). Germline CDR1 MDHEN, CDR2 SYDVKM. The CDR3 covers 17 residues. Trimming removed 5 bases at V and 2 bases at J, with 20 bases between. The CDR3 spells CASSPLGSGYSTDTQYF. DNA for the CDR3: TGTGCCAGCAGTCCCTTAGGCAGCGGATATTCCACAGATACGCAGTATTTT.

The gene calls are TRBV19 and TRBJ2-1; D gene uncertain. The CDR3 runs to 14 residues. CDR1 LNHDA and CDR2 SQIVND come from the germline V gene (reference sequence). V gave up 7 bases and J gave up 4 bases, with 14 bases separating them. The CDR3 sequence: CASISVGRYNEQFF. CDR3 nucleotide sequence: TGTGCCAGTATCTCTGTCGGTCGGTACAATGAGCAGTTCTTC.

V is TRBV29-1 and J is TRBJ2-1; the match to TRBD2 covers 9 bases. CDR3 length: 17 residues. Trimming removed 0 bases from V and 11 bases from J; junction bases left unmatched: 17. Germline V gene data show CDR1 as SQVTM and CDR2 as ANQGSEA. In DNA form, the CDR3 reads TGCAGCGTTGAAGATCAAGGTACTAGCGGGTGGAGTAACAAGCAGTTCTTC. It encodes CSVEDQGTSGWSNKQFF.

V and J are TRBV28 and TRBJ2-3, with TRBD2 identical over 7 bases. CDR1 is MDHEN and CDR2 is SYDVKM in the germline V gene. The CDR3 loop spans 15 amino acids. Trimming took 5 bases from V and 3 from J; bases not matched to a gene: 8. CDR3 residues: CASSPLAGETDTQYF. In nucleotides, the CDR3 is TGTGCCAGCAGTCCCTTGGCGGGAGAGACAGATACGCAGTATTTT. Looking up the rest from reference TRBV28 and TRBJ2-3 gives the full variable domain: DVKVTQSSRYLVKRTGEKVFLECVQDMDHENMFWYRQDPGLGLRLIYFSYDVKMKEKGDIPEGYSVSREKKERFSLILESASTNQTSMYLCASSPLAGETDTQYFGPGTRLTVL.

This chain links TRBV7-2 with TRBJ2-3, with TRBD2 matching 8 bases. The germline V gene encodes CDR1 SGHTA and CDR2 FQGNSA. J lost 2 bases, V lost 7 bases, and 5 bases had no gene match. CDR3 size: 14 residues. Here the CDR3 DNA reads TGTGCCAGCACATTAGCGGGGCTCACAGATACGCAGTATTTT. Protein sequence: CASTLAGLTDTQYF.

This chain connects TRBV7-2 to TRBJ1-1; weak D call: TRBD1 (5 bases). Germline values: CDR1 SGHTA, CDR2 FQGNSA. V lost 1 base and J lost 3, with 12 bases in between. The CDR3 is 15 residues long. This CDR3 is CASSLERVRDTEAFF. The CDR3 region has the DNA TGTGCCAGCAGCTTAGAAAGGGTCAGGGACACTGAAGCTTTCTTT.

CDR3 protein: CAIRTLGLAGGLQFF. In nucleotides, the CDR3 is TGTGCCATCAGGACCCTAGGACTAGCGGGAGGGCTTCAGTTCTTC. The chain carries TRBV10-3 and TRBJ2-1; TRBD2 aligns across 15 bases. The CDR3 consists of 15 residues. Germline lookup yields CDR1 ENHRY and CDR2 SYGVKD. Trimming cost V 6 bases and J 13 bases; bases outside gene matches: 10.

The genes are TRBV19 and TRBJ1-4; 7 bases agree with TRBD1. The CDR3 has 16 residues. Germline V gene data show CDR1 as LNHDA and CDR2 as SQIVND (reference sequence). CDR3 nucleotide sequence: TGTGCTAACCAGTTTACCCAGGGGGTGCTTAATGAAAAACTGTTTTTT. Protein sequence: CANQFTQGVLNEKLFF.

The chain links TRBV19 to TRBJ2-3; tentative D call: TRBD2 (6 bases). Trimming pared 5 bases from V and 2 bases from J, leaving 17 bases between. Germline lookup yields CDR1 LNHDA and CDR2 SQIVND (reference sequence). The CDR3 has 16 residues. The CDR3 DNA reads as TGTGCCAGTAGTTCCTATTTAACGGGAGTCACAGATACGCAGTATTTT. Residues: CASSSYLTGVTDTQYF.

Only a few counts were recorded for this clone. CDR3: CASSLLAGRWTGELFF. CDR3 DNA: TGTGCCAGCAGCCTCCTAGCGGGGCGGTGGACCGGGGAGCTGTTTTTT. The rearrangement joins TRBV3-1 (or the pseudogene TRBV3-2) to TRBJ2-2; 9 bases fit TRBD2. The germline CDR1 and CDR2 sequences are LGHDT and YNNKEL (reference sequence). After removal of 4 bases from V and 5 bases from J, the junction contained 8 bases not matched to a gene. The CDR3 has 16 amino acids.

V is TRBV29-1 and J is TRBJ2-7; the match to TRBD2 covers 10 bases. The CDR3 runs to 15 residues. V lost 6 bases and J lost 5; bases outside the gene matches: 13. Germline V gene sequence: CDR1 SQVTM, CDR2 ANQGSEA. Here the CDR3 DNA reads TGCAGCGTGCCCAGGTCTAGCGGGAGAAGGGACGAGCAGTACTTC. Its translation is CSVPRSSGRRDEQYF.

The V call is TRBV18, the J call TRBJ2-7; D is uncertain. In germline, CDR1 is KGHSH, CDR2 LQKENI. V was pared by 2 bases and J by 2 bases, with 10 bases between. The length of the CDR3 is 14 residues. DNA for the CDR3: TGTGCCAGCTCACCATATGCCCAGGCCTACGAGCAGTACTTC. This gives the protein CASSPYAQAYEQYF.

CDR3 amino acids: CASRGLAGGTFYNEQFF. CDR3 coding DNA: TGTGCCAGCAGGGGACTAGCGGGAGGAACCTTCTACAATGAGCAGTTCTTC. The genes are TRBV2 and TRBJ2-1; the match to TRBD2 covers 15 bases. Germline trimming cut 6 bases from V and 3 bases from J; bases unmatched to any gene: 6. The CDR3 totals 17 residues. Germline V gene sequence: CDR1 SNHLY, CDR2 FYNNEI.

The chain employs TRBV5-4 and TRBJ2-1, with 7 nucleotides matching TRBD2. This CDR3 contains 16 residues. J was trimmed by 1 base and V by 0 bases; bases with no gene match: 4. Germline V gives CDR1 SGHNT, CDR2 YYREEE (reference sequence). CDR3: CASSLGAGVSYNEQFF. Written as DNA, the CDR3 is TGTGCCAGCAGCTTGGGCGCGGGAGTTTCCTACAATGAGCAGTTCTTC.

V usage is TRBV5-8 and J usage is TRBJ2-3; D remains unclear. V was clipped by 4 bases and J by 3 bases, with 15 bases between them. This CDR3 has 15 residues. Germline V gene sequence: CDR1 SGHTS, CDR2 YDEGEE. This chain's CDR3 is CASSIAAQRTDTQYF. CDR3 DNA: TGTGCCAGCAGCATAGCCGCGCAAAGGACAGATACGCAGTATTTT. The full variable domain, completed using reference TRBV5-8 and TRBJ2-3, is EAGVTQSPTHLIKTRGQQATLRCSPISGHTSVYWYQQALGLGLQFLLWYDEGEERNRGNFPPRFSGRQFPNYSSELNVNALELEDSALYLCASSIAAQRTDTQYFGPGTRLTVL.

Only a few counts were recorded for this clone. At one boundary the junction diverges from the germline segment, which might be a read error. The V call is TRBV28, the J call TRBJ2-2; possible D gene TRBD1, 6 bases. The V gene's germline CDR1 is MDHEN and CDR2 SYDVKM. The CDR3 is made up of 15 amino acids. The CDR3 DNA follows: TGTGCCAGCACCCCCCCAGGGGCGAAGACCGGGGAGCTGTTTTTT. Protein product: CASTPPGAKTGELFF.

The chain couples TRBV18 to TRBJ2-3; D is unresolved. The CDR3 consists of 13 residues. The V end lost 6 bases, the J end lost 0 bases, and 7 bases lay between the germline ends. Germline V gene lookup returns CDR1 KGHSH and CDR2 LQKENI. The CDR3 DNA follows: TGTGCCAGCTCCCCCGTCAGCACAGATACGCAGTATTTT. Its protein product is CASSPVSTDTQYF.